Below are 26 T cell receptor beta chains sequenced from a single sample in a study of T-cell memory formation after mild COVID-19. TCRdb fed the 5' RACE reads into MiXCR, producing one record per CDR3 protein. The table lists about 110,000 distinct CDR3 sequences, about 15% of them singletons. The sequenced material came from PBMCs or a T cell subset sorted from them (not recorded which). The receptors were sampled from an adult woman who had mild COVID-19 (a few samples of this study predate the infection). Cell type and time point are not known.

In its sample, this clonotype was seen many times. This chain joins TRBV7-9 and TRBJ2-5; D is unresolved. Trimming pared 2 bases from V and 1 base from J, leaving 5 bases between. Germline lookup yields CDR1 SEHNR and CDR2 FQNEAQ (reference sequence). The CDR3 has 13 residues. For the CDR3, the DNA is TGTGCCAGCAGCTTATCCACCCAAGAGACCCAGTACTTC. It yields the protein CASSLSTQETQYF.

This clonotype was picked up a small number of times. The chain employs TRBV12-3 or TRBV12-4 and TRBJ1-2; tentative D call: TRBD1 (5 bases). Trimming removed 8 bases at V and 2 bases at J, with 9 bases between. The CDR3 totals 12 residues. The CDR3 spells CASGALNYGYTF. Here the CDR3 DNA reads TGTGCCAGCGGGGCGCTAAACTATGGCTACACCTTC.

CDR3 protein: CASSPSADISHGYTF. The CDR3 DNA reads TGTGCCAGCAGCCCTAGTGCGGATATCTCTCATGGCTACACCTTC. The chain has TRBV11-3 and TRBJ1-2; D call uncertain. V lost 5 bases and J lost 6, with 19 bases in between. Germline V gene sequence: CDR1 SGHNT, CDR2 YENEEA. CDR3 length: 15 amino acids.

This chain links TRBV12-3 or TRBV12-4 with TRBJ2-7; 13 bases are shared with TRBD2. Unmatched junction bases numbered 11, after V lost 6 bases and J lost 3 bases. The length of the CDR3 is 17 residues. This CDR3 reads CASRSLRTSGRNYEQYF. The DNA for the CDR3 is TGTGCCAGCAGATCACTCCGGACTAGCGGGAGAAACTACGAGCAGTACTTC.

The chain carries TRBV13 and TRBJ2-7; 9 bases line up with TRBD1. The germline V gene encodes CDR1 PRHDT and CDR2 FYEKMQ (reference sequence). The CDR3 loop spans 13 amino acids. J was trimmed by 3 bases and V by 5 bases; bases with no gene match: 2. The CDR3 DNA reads TGTGCCAGCAGCCCGGACAGGGGCTACGAGCAGTACTTC. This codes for CASSPDRGYEQYF.

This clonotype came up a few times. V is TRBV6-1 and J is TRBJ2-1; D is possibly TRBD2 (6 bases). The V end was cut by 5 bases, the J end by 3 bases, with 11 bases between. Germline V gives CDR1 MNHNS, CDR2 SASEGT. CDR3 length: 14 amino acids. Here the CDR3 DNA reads TGTGCCAGCAGTAGTCACGGGGGCTACAATGAGCAGTTCTTC. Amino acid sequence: CASSSHGGYNEQFF.

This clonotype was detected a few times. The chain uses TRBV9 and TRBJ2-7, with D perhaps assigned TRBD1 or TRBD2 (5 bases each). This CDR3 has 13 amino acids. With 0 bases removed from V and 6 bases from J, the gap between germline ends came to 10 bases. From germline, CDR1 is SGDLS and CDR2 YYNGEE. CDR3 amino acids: CASSVERGSEQYF. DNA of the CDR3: TGTGCCAGCAGCGTAGAGAGGGGTAGCGAGCAGTACTTC.

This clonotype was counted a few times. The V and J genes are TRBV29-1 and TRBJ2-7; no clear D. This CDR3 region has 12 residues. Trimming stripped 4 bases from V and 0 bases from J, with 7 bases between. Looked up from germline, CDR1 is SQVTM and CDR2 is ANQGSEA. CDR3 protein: CSVVSSSYEQYF. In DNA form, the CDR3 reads TGCAGCGTTGTAAGTAGCTCCTACGAGCAGTACTTC.

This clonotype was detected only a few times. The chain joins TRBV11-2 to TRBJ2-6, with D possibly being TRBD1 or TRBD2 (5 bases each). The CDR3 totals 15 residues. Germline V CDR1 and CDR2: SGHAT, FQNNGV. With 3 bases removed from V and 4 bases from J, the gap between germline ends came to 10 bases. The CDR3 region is CASSFGREGANVLTF. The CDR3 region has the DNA TGTGCCAGCAGCTTCGGCAGGGAGGGGGCCAACGTCCTGACTTTC.

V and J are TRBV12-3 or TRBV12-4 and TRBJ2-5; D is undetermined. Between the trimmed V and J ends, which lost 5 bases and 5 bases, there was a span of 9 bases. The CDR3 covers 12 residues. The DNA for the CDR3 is TGTGCCAGCAGTCCCTCAGTCGAGACCCAGTACTTC. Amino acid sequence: CASSPSVETQYF.

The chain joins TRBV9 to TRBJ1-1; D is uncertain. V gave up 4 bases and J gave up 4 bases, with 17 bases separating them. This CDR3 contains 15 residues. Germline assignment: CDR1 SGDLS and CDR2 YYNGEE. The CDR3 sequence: CASSIESSLGTEAFF. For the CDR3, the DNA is TGTGCCAGCAGCATCGAATCCTCCCTGGGCACTGAAGCTTTCTTT.

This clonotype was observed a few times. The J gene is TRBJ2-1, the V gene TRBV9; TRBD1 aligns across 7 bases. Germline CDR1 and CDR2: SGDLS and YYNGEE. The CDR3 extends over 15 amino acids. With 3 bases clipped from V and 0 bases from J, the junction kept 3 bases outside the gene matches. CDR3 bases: TGTGCCAGCAGCGACGGGACAGCCTCCTACAATGAGCAGTTCTTC. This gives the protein CASSDGTASYNEQFF.

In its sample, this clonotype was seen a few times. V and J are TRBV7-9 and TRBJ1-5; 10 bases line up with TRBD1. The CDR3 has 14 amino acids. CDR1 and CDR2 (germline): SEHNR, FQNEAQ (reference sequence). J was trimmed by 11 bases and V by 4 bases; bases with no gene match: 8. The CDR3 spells CASSSDRGRESQHF. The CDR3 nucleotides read TGTGCCAGCAGCTCAGACAGGGGGCGCGAGTCCCAGCATTTT.

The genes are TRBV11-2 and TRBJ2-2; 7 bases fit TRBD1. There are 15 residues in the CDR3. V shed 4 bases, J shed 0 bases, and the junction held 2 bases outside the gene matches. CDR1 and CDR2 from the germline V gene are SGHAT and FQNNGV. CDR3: CASSYRGSNTGELFF. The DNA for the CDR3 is TGTGCCAGCAGCTACAGGGGCTCGAACACCGGGGAGCTGTTTTTT.

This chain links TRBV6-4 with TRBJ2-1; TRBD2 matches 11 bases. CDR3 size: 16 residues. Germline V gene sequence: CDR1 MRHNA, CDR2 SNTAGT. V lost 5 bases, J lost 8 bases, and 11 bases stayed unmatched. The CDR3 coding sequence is TGTGCCAGCAGTCCCTTACTAGCGGGAGTTCACGATGAGCAGTTCTTC. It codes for CASSPLLAGVHDEQFF.

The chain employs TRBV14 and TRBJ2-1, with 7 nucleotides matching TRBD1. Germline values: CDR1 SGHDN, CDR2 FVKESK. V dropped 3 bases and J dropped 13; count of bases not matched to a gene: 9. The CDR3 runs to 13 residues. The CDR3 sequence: CASSQVGQAKQFF. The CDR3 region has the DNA TGTGCCAGCAGCCAGGTTGGACAGGCGAAACAGTTCTTC.

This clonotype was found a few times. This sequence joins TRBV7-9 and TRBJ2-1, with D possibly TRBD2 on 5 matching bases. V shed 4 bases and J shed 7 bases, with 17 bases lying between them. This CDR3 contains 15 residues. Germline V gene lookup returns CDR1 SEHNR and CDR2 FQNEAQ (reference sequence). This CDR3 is CASSSAAAPGNEQFF. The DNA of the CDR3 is TGTGCCAGCAGCTCTGCAGCGGCTCCTGGGAATGAGCAGTTCTTC.

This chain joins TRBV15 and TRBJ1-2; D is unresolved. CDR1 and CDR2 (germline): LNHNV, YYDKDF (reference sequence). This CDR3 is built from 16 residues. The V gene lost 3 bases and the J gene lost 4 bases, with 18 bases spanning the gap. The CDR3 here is CATSSLSGEEIYGYTF. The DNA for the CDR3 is TGTGCCACCAGCAGCCTCTCGGGCGAGGAGATCTATGGCTACACCTTC.

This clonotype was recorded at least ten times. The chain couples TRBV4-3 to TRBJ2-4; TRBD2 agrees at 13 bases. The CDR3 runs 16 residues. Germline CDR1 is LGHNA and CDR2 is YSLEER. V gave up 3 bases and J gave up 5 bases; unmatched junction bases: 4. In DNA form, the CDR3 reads TGCGCCAGCAGCCAGGGGACTAGCGGGACTCAAAACATTCAGTACTTC. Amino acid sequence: CASSQGTSGTQNIQYF.

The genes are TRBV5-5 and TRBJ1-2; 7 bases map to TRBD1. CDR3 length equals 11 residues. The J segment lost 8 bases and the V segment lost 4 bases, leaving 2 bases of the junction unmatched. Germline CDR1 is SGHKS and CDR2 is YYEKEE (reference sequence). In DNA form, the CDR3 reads TGTGCCAGCAGCGCACAGGGGGGCTACACCTTC. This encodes CASSAQGGYTF.

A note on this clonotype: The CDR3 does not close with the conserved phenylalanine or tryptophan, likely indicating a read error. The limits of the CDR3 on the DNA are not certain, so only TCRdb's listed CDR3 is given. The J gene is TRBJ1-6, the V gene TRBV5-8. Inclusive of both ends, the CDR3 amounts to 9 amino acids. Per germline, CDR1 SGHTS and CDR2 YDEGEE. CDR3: CASSWAVMD.

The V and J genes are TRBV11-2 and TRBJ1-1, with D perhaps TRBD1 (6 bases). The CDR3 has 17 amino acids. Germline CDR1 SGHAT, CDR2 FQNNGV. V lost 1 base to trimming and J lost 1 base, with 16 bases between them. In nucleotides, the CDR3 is TGTGCCAGCAGCTTAGTAGTTCGGGGGGCGCCGAACACTGAAGCTTTCTTT. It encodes CASSLVVRGAPNTEAFF.

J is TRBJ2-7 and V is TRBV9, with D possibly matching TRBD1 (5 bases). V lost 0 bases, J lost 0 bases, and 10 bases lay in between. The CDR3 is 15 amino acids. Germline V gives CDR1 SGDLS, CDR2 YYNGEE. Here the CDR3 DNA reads TGTGCCAGCAGCGTAGGCCCAGGGCTCTCCTACGAGCAGTACTTC. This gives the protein CASSVGPGLSYEQYF.

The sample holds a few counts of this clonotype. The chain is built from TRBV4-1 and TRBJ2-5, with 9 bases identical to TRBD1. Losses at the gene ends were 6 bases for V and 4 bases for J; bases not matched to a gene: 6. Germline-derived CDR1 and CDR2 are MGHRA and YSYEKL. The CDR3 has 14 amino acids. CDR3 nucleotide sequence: TGCGCCAGCAGACTAGGGACAGGGTCAGAGACCCAGTACTTC. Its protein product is CASRLGTGSETQYF.

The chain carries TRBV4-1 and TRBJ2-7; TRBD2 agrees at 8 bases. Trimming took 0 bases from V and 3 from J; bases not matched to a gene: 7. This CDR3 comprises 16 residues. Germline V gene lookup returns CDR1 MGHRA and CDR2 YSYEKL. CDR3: CASSQEGTSGFYEQYF. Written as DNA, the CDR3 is TGCGCCAGCAGCCAAGAAGGCACTAGCGGCTTCTACGAGCAGTACTTC.

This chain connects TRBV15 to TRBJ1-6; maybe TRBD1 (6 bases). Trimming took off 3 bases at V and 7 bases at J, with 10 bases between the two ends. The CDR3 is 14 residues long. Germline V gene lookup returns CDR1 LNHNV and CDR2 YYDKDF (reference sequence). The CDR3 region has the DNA TGTGCCACCAGCAGCTGGGACATAAATTCACCCCTCCACTTT. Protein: CATSSWDINSPLHF.